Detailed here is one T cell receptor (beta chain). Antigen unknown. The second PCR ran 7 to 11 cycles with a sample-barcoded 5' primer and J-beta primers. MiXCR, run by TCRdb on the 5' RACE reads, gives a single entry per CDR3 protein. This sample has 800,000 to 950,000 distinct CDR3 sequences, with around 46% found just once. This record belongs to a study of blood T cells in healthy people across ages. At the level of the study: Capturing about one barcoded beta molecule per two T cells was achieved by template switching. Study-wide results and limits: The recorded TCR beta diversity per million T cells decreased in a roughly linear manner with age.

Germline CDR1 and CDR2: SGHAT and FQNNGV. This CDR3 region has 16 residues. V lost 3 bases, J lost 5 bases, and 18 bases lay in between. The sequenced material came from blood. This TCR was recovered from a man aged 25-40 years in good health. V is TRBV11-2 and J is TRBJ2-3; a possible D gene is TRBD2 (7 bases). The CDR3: CASSFDLGGAGDTQYF. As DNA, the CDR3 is TGTGCCAGCAGCTTCGACCTTGGGGGGGCAGGAGATACGCAGTATTTT.